This TCR beta chain was identified during a study of blood T cells in healthy people across ages. Trimming left V 8 bases short and J 3 bases short, with 16 bases between. The CDR3 has 14 residues. CDR1 is SNHLY, CDR2 FYNNEI, per germline. As to this clonotype: The antigen remains undetermined.

A second roughly 6 to 11 cycle PCR used barcoded and J-beta primers. One entry per CDR3 protein, called by TCRdb with MiXCR from the 5' RACE reads. The sample has approximately 690,000 distinct CDR3 sequences, 58% seen once. Study outcomes and limitations: Greater diversity and more naive CD4+ cells were seen in long-lived donors than in aged donors.

This clonotype was obtained from a man aged 60 to 69 in good health. The rearrangement uses TRBV2 and TRBJ2-5, with TRBD2 as a possible D gene (6 bases). The sequenced sample was blood. The chain's CDR3 is CASGAGNTKETQYF. The CDR3 nucleotides are TGTGCCAGCGGGGCGGGGAATACGAAAGAGACCCAGTACTTC.